This T cell receptor (beta chain) was obtained from a study of neurological immune-mediated disorders. The study, taken as a whole, reports: The phylogenetic placement of 18 of 34 multiple sclerosis patients' repertoires in one related-CDR3 cluster constitutes a possible signature. Neither clinical nor MRI features were found to be associated with the multiple sclerosis repertoire cluster.

A single record per CDR3 protein comes from TCRdb applying MiXCR to the 5' RACE reads. The sample holds tens of thousands of distinct CDR3 sequences, approximately 5.8% seen once. This CDR3 has 13 amino acids. Trimming took 6 bases from V and 5 from J; bases not matched to a gene: 3. Looked up from germline, CDR1 is SGHDT and CDR2 is YYEEEE. This clonotype has ten or more counts. Its antigen remains unknown. Described time point: longitudinal time-point 2. This sequence originates from a woman aged 60-75 years with multiple sclerosis. The chain carries TRBV5-6 and TRBJ2-5, with 11 bases that match TRBD1. The sequenced sample was PBMCs. The CDR3: CASNRDRGETQYF. The CDR3 DNA is TGTGCCAGCAACCGGGACAGGGGGGAGACCCAGTACTTC.